These 29 T cell receptor beta chains were sequenced from one sample in a study of blood T cell repertoires in COVID-19. TCRdb keeps only in-frame clones here, not all; method: immunoSEQ multiplex PCR. The table lists approximately 150,000 clones, approximately 87% of them singletons. Sequencing was performed on peripheral blood. These receptors all come from a man aged 45-60 years who had recovered from COVID-19.

As regards this clone: The sample holds other DNA sequences that translate to the same CDR3. This chain links TRBV6-5 with TRBJ2-3; 10 bases fit TRBD1. Losses at the gene ends were 6 bases for V and 6 bases for J; bases not matched to a gene: 3. CDR3 length: 13 residues. Germline CDR1 and CDR2: MNHEY and SVGAGI. The CDR3 sequence: CASRDRGADTQYF. The CDR3 DNA reads as TGTGCCAGCAGGGACAGGGGGGCGGATACGCAGTATTTT.

The chain uses TRBV19 and TRBJ2-1; TRBD2 matches 12 bases. Germline values: CDR1 LNHDA, CDR2 SQIVND (reference sequence). The CDR3 totals 15 residues. Trimming at V came to 5 bases and at J to 9 bases, leaving 8 bases not matched to a gene. CDR3 nucleotide sequence: TGTGCCAGTAGTCGGACTAGCGGGGAATCAAGTGAGCAGTTCTTC. It translates to CASSRTSGESSEQFF. Full variable domain (missing parts from reference TRBV19 and TRBJ2-1): DGGITQSPKYLFRKEGQNVTLSCEQNLNHDAMYWYRQDPGQGLRLIYYSQIVNDFQKGDIAEGYSVSREKKESFPLTVTSAQKNPTAFYLCASSRTSGESSEQFFGPGTRLTVL.

This rearrangement joins TRBV10-3 to TRBJ1-3; 7 nucleotides align to TRBD1. The CDR3 length is 15 residues. The ends lost 6 bases at V and 0 bases at J; junction bases unmatched: 5. The germline V gene has CDR1 ENHRY and CDR2 SYGVKD. This chain's CDR3 is CAIRGDSDSGNTIYF. The DNA for the CDR3 is TGTGCCATCAGGGGGGACAGCGACTCTGGAAACACCATATATTTT.

This clone was found a few times. This sequence joins TRBV3-1 (or the pseudogene TRBV3-2) and TRBJ2-7; D remains unclear. The CDR3 extends over 17 amino acids. Deletions cut 1 base from V and 3 bases from J, with 19 bases between. Germline CDR1 LGHDT, CDR2 YNNKEL (reference sequence). For the CDR3, the DNA is TGTGCCAGCAGCCAAGGTTCTAAAACTATTGTAGGCTACGAGCAGTACTTC. This codes for CASSQGSKTIVGYEQYF.

The genes are TRBV6-6 and TRBJ1-1, with D possibly TRBD1 on 5 matching bases. Germline V lookup: CDR1 MNHNY, CDR2 SVGAGI (reference sequence). The V end was cut by 6 bases, the J end by 4 bases, with 15 bases between. The CDR3 has 14 residues. CDR3 coding DNA: TGTGCCAGCAGAGATGCAGGGCCCCGCACTGAAGCTTTCTTT. Translation: CASRDAGPRTEAFF.

The gene calls are TRBV10-3 and TRBJ2-5, with a tentative D call TRBD1 (5 bases). Trimming removed 4 bases at V and 3 bases at J, with 9 bases between. The CDR3 spans 13 residues. Germline V lookup: CDR1 ENHRY, CDR2 SYGVKD. The CDR3 nucleotides are TGTGCCATCAGTGGGGTCAGGGAAGAGACCCAGTACTTC. Translation: CAISGVREETQYF.

This chain links TRBV19 with TRBJ1-5, with 11 nucleotides matching TRBD1. The length of the CDR3 is 14 residues. Germline loops: CDR1 LNHDA, CDR2 SQIVND (reference sequence). Unmatched junction bases numbered 6, after V lost 8 bases and J lost 6 bases. The CDR3 DNA reads as TGTGCCAGTGGGGACAGGGGGGTAAGTCAGCCCCAGCATTTT. As protein: CASGDRGVSQPQHF.

The gene calls are TRBV4-3 and TRBJ2-7, with D perhaps matching TRBD1 (6 bases). The length of the CDR3 is 15 residues. The germline V and J ends were trimmed by 0 bases and 4 bases, with 13 bases remaining between them. Germline values: CDR1 LGHNA, CDR2 YSLEER. CDR3: CASSQDPGHQYEQYF. The CDR3 region has the DNA TGCGCCAGCAGCCAAGACCCGGGACATCAGTACGAGCAGTACTTC.

This clone was counted a few times. CDR3 bases: TGTGCCAGCAGCGAACAGGGAAGGTGGGACAATGAGCAGTTCTTC. Its protein is CASSEQGRWDNEQFF. The chain links TRBV7-2 to TRBJ2-1; TRBD1 is a possible D gene (6 bases). The CDR3 has 15 residues. Between the trimmed V and J ends, which lost 5 bases and 5 bases, there was a span of 16 bases. Per the germline V gene, CDR1 is SGHTA and CDR2 is FQGNSA.

The chain combines TRBV7-3 with TRBJ2-2; TRBD2 matches at 8 bases. This CDR3 is 15 amino acids long. The germline V gene has CDR1 SGHTA and CDR2 FQGTGA. V was clipped by 5 bases and J by 3 bases; unmatched bases: 5. The DNA of the CDR3 is TGTGCCAGCAGCCCTTATAGCGGGGACACCGGGGAGCTGTTTTTT. This sequence encodes CASSPYSGDTGELFF.

The V call is TRBV6-5, the J call TRBJ1-1; D possibly corresponds to TRBD1 (6 bases). Germline CDR1 and CDR2: MNHEY and SVGAGI. V lost 0 bases and J 4 bases, leaving 12 bases between the germline ends. The CDR3 consists of 15 residues. CDR3 residues: CASSYSGGLRTEAFF. Here the CDR3 DNA reads TGTGCCAGCAGTTACTCGGGGGGGCTACGCACTGAAGCTTTCTTT.

This chain joins TRBV30 and TRBJ2-2; 9 positions match TRBD2. CDR3 length: 16 amino acids. V gave up 0 bases and J gave up 3 bases; unmatched junction bases: 5. From germline, CDR1 is GTSNPN and CDR2 SVGIG (reference sequence). CDR3 nucleotide sequence: TGTGCCTGGAGTGTTGGTCTAGCGGGGTACACCGGGGAGCTGTTTTTT. It specifies CAWSVGLAGYTGELFF. Full variable domain (remainder filled in from reference TRBV30 and TRBJ2-2): SQTIHQWPATLVQPVGSPLSLECTVEGTSNPNLYWYRQAAGRGLQLLFYSVGIGQISSEVPQNLSASRPQDRQFILSSKKLLLSDSGFYLCAWSVGLAGYTGELFFGEGSRLTVL.

This chain uses TRBV19 with TRBJ1-3; TRBD1 aligns across 10 bases. Germline V gives CDR1 LNHDA, CDR2 SQIVND (reference sequence). The junction had 1 base not matched to a gene; V was cut back by 3 bases and J by 2 bases. CDR3 length equals 15 residues. The DNA of the CDR3 is TGTGCCAGTAGTATGACAGGGGGCCCTGGAAACACCATATATTTT. Translating gives CASSMTGGPGNTIYF.

The CDR3 DNA reads as TGTGCTTCCTCCCCAGGGGGCCTAGGCTATGGCTACACCTTC. It yields the protein CASSPGGLGYGYTF. This rearrangement joins TRBV2 to TRBJ1-2, with 8 nucleotides matching TRBD1. The CDR3 consists of 14 residues. CDR1 and CDR2 (germline): SNHLY, FYNNEI.

This rearrangement joins TRBV5-8 to TRBJ2-3, with D perhaps matching TRBD2 (6 bases). Germline-derived CDR1 and CDR2 are SGHTS and YDEGEE. The CDR3 extends over 18 amino acids. Trimming removed 4 bases from V and 0 bases from J, with 21 bases in between. CDR3 in amino acids: CASSLRAGYNLSTDTQYF. The CDR3 coding sequence is TGTGCCAGCAGCCTCAGGGCGGGGTATAACCTCAGCACAGATACGCAGTATTTT.

This chain links TRBV18 with TRBJ1-1; a weak D match, TRBD1 (5 bases). V lost 1 base and J lost 2, with 14 bases in between. The CDR3 contains 16 residues. Germline CDR1 KGHSH, CDR2 LQKENI. CDR3 bases: TGTGCCAGCTCACCACGGGTAGGGGCGGATAACACTGAAGCTTTCTTT. This codes for CASSPRVGADNTEAFF.

This clone occurred a few times. The V call is TRBV18, the J call TRBJ1-2; D is possibly TRBD1 (6 bases). The CDR3 has 16 residues. From germline, CDR1 is KGHSH and CDR2 LQKENI. V gave up 3 bases and J gave up 4 bases, with 18 bases separating them. The CDR3 region is CASSPREGQRLYGYTF. In DNA, the CDR3 is TGTGCCAGCTCACCCAGGGAGGGACAACGACTCTATGGCTACACCTTC.

This sequence joins TRBV7-8 and TRBJ1-2; 8 bases line up with TRBD1. V trimming: 5 bases; J trimming: 3 bases; junction bases outside the gene matches: 8. This CDR3 has 15 residues. Looked up from germline, CDR1 is SGHVS and CDR2 is FQNEAQ. CDR3 bases: TGTGCCAGCAGCCAAAGGACAGGGCTCGACTATGGCTACACCTTC. Protein sequence: CASSQRTGLDYGYTF.

The CDR3 DNA reads as TGCGCCAGCAGCCAAGGAATAATAGCGGGGGGCACAGATACGCAGTATTTT. Its translation is CASSQGIIAGGTDTQYF. This chain uses TRBV4-1 with TRBJ2-3, with 9 nucleotides matching TRBD2. Germline CDR1 MGHRA, CDR2 YSYEKL. Unmatched junction bases numbered 6, after V lost 1 base and J lost 1 base. The CDR3 has 17 residues.

The chain employs TRBV6-5 and TRBJ2-2, with 11 positions matching TRBD2. Germline-derived CDR1 and CDR2 are MNHEY and SVGAGI. The CDR3 extends over 15 amino acids. The J segment lost 4 bases and the V segment lost 5 bases, leaving 3 bases of the junction unmatched. This chain's CDR3 is CASSQTSGVTGELFF. CDR3 sequence (DNA): TGTGCCAGCAGTCAGACTAGCGGGGTCACCGGGGAGCTGTTTTTT.

The chain employs TRBV9 and TRBJ2-7, with TRBD2 matching over 9 bases. CDR1 and CDR2 (germline): SGDLS, YYNGEE. Trimming cost V 0 bases and J 4 bases; bases outside gene matches: 5. The CDR3 is 15 residues long. For the CDR3, the DNA is TGTGCCAGCAGCGTAGATTTGGGACTAGCATACGAGCAGTACTTC. Residues: CASSVDLGLAYEQYF. Full variable domain (outside the CDR3, taken from reference TRBV9 and TRBJ2-7): DSGVTQTPKHLITATGQRVTLRCSPRSGDLSVYWYQQSLDQGLQFLIQYYNGEERAKGNILERFSAQQFPDLHSELNLSSLELGDSALYFCASSVDLGLAYEQYFGPGTRLTVT.

J is TRBJ1-1 and V is TRBV5-1, with D hard to call. The germline gives CDR1 SGHRS, CDR2 YFSETQ. The CDR3 has 17 residues. Between the trimmed V and J ends, which lost 0 bases and 0 bases, there was a span of 15 bases. The CDR3: CASSLAFEAVVNTEAFF. CDR3 in DNA: TGCGCCAGCAGCTTGGCCTTCGAGGCTGTCGTGAACACTGAAGCTTTCTTT.

The chain recombines TRBV19 with TRBJ2-7, with a possible D match to TRBD1 (5 bases). Germline V gene sequence: CDR1 LNHDA, CDR2 SQIVND (reference sequence). Trimming took 4 bases from V and 3 from J, leaving 13 bases between them. This CDR3 contains 14 residues. CDR3: CASSSQGGNYEQYF. The CDR3 region has the DNA TGTGCCAGTAGTAGCCAGGGTGGTAACTACGAGCAGTACTTC.

This clone was counted once. V and J are TRBV3-1 (or the pseudogene TRBV3-2) and TRBJ1-1, with D tentatively TRBD1 (5 bases). The ends were cut back, 6 bases at V and 3 bases at J, with 11 bases in the middle. Per germline, CDR1 LGHDT and CDR2 YNNKEL (reference sequence). The CDR3 has 13 amino acids. The chain's CDR3 is CASRLGTYTEAFF. The CDR3 DNA sequence: TGTGCCAGCAGACTCGGGACTTACACTGAAGCTTTCTTT.

The chain is built from TRBV4-3 and TRBJ1-6; 8 bases fit TRBD1. CDR1 LGHNA and CDR2 YSLEER come from the germline V gene. The trim removed 0 bases at V and 7 bases at J, leaving 2 bases unmatched. The CDR3 loop spans 15 amino acids. This chain's CDR3 is CASSQDTGGNSPLHF. The DNA of the CDR3 is TGCGCCAGCAGCCAAGATACAGGGGGGAATTCACCCCTCCACTTT.

The V and J genes are TRBV19 and TRBJ2-1; D might be TRBD1 (5 bases). The germline V gene encodes CDR1 LNHDA and CDR2 SQIVND (reference sequence). Deletions cut 4 bases from V and 2 bases from J, with 9 bases between. The length of the CDR3 is 14 residues. CDR3 DNA: TGTGCCAGTAGTAAGGGGAAGCCCTACAATGAGCAGTTCTTC. This translates into CASSKGKPYNEQFF.

The CDR3 DNA is TGTGCCAGCAGGTCGGGACTAGCGGGGTTCACAGATACGCAGTATTTT. Protein product: CASRSGLAGFTDTQYF. This sequence joins TRBV7-2 and TRBJ2-3, with TRBD2 matching over 13 bases. The V gene's germline CDR1 is SGHTA and CDR2 FQGNSA. Germline trimming cut 6 bases from V and 2 bases from J; bases unmatched to any gene: 5. CDR3 length: 16 amino acids.

The CDR3 sequence: CASSLGQGPHYGYTF. The CDR3 bases are TGTGCCAGCAGTCTCGGACAGGGGCCCCACTATGGCTACACCTTC. V usage is TRBV6-6 and J usage is TRBJ1-2, with 9 positions matching TRBD1. This CDR3 region has 15 residues. Germline V gives CDR1 MNHNY, CDR2 SVGAGI (reference sequence). J was trimmed by 3 bases and V by 5 bases; bases with no gene match: 7.

The CDR3 loop is CASSETTDPGTGGWNSPLHF. The CDR3 bases are TGTGCCAGCAGTGAAACAACGGACCCCGGGACAGGGGGCTGGAATTCACCCCTCCACTTT. The chain has TRBV2 and TRBJ1-6; 12 bases align to TRBD1. Germline assignment: CDR1 SNHLY and CDR2 FYNNEI. This CDR3 region has 20 residues. Unmatched junction bases numbered 15, after V lost 2 bases and J lost 7 bases.